A selection of T cell receptor beta chains follows, all from one sample in a study of blood T cell repertoires in COVID-19. Measured with immunoSEQ multiplex PCR; TCRdb has only the in-frame clones, and not every one. The top ten hold less than 3% of the sample, which has over 120,000 clones, almost 80% seen once. Sequencing was performed on PBMCs or T cells enriched from blood (not recorded which). The receptor set was obtained from a woman aged 50 to 65 who had recovered from COVID-19. CDR3s include the opening cysteine and the closing phenylalanine or tryptophan. Each record gives: D gene, clone size, V gene, J gene, CDR3 protein, CDR3 DNA. A D gene is named only where the DNA matches it firmly. Size tells how often a clone was seen (once, few, many) or the class of an expanded clone, and some rows leave it out.

D gene: TRBD1; clone size: once; V gene: TRBV4-1; J gene: TRBJ1-3; CDR3 protein: CASSQSGTGGNTIYF; CDR3 DNA: TGCGCCAGCAGCCAATCCGGGACAGGAGGAAACACCATATATTTT
D gene: TRBD1; clone size: few; V gene: TRBV2; J gene: TRBJ1-4; CDR3 protein: CASASTGGYREKLFF; CDR3 DNA: TGTGCCAGCGCGTCTACAGGGGGATATCGCGAAAAACTGTTTTTT
D gene: TRBD1; clone size: .; V gene: TRBV19; J gene: TRBJ1-5; CDR3 protein: CASRDRGRGQPQHF; CDR3 DNA: TGTGCCAGTAGGGACAGGGGGCGCGGTCAGCCCCAGCATTTT
D gene: .; clone size: .; V gene: TRBV12-3/TRBV12-4; J gene: TRBJ2-1; CDR3 protein: CASGSNEQFF; CDR3 DNA: TGTGCCAGCGGCAGCAATGAGCAGTTCTTC
D gene: .; clone size: .; V gene: TRBV29-1; J gene: TRBJ1-2; CDR3 protein: CSVTTGNYGYTF; CDR3 DNA: TGCAGCGTTACAACAGGGAACTATGGCTACACCTTC
D gene: .; clone size: .; V gene: TRBV2; J gene: TRBJ2-7; CDR3 protein: CASSGQTYEQYF; CDR3 DNA: TGTGCCAGCAGCGGACAGACCTACGAGCAGTACTTC
D gene: .; clone size: many; V gene: TRBV28; J gene: TRBJ2-3; CDR3 protein: CASSLRRRTSTDTQYF; CDR3 DNA: TGTGCCAGCAGTTTAAGGAGACGTACTAGCACAGATACGCAGTATTTT
D gene: TRBD2; clone size: .; V gene: TRBV25-1; J gene: TRBJ2-2; CDR3 protein: CASSRSPSGSGELFF; CDR3 DNA: TGTGCCAGCAGTCGCTCGCCTAGCGGGAGCGGGGAGCTGTTTTTT
D gene: .; clone size: .; V gene: TRBV5-5; J gene: TRBJ1-1; CDR3 protein: CASSFPLRGARNTEAFF; CDR3 DNA: TGTGCCAGCAGCTTTCCTCTCCGGGGGGCGCGAAACACTGAAGCTTTCTTT
D gene: .; clone size: .; V gene: TRBV3-1/TRBV3-2; J gene: TRBJ2-3; CDR3 protein: CASSLGEDTQYF; CDR3 DNA: TGTGCCAGCAGCCTAGGAGAAGATACGCAGTATTTT
D gene: TRBD1; clone size: .; V gene: TRBV4-1; J gene: TRBJ1-1; CDR3 protein: CASSQGTGPHTEAFF; CDR3 DNA: TGCGCCAGCAGCCAAGGGACAGGGCCGCACACTGAAGCTTTCTTT
D gene: TRBD1; clone size: .; V gene: TRBV27; J gene: TRBJ2-7; CDR3 protein: CASKQNRDRFYEQYF; CDR3 DNA: TGTGCCAGCAAGCAAAACCGGGACAGGTTCTACGAGCAGTACTTC